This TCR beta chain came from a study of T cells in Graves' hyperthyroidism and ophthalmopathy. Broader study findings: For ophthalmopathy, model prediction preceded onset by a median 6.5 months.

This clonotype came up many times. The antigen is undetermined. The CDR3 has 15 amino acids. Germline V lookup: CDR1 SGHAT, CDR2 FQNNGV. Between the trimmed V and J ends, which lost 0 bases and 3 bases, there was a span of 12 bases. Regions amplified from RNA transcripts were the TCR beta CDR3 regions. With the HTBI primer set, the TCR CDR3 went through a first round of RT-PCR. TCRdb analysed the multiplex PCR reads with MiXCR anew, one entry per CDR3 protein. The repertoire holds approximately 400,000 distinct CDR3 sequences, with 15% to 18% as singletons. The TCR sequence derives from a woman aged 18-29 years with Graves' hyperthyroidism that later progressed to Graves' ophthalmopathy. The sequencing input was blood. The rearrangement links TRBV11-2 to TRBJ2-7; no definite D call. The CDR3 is CASSLDISGFYEQYF. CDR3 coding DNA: TGTGCCAGCAGCTTAGATATATCAGGTTTCTACGAGCAGTACTTC.